The 28 T cell receptor beta chains reported below all come from one sample, sequenced in a study of graft-versus-host responses after intestinal transplantation. Using immunoSEQ multiplex PCR, the repertoire was profiled, and TCRdb retains in-frame clones only, with some absent. The table has around 93,000 clones, approximately 90% seen once. No antigen has been assigned to these receptors. The source was unstimulated CD8+ T cells sorted from spleen or lymph node cells, collected before intestinal transplant. The source is a human donor who received an intestinal transplant.

Note on this clone: Germline and junction disagree at one end, which may indicate a read error. V and J are TRBV6-4 and TRBJ2-3; 8 bases match TRBD2. Germline CDR1 and CDR2: MRHNA and SNTAGT. The CDR3 is made up of 17 amino acids. The CDR3 nucleotides are TGTGCCAGCAGCGTTGGGGATTCAGCGGGGGTAAACAGATACGCAGTATTT. Amino acids: CASSVGDSAGVNRYAVF.

This clone showed up just a few times. The CDR3 loop reads CASSRELAGGRDTQYF. The DNA of the CDR3 is TGTGCCAGCAGCCGAGAATTGGCAGGGGGTAGAGATACGCAGTATTTT. This chain links TRBV5-5 with TRBJ2-3; the match to TRBD1 covers 7 bases. CDR1 and CDR2 (germline): SGHKS, YYEKEE (reference sequence). With 4 bases clipped from V and 5 bases from J, the junction kept 13 bases outside the gene matches. This CDR3 is 16 amino acids long.

The CDR3 protein is CASSLPGLAGGGEQFF. The CDR3 DNA reads TGTGCCAGCAGCCTTCCGGGACTAGCGGGAGGTGGTGAGCAGTTCTTC. This chain connects TRBV7-2 to TRBJ2-1; 15 nucleotides line up with TRBD2. Germline V CDR1 and CDR2: SGHTA, FQGNSA. The CDR3 spans 16 residues. Losses at the gene ends were 5 bases for V and 9 bases for J; bases not matched to a gene: 8.

This chain uses TRBV4-1 with TRBJ2-5, with 7 nucleotides matching TRBD1. The CDR3 totals 17 residues. Germline V gene data show CDR1 as MGHRA and CDR2 as YSYEKL. V dropped 3 bases and J dropped 3; count of bases not matched to a gene: 13. CDR3 region: CASSHPQERTGEETQYF. The CDR3 nucleotides are TGCGCCAGCAGCCACCCGCAGGAAAGGACAGGAGAAGAGACCCAGTACTTC.

The V call is TRBV19, the J call TRBJ2-7, with D perhaps matching TRBD1 (5 bases). Trimming pared 8 bases from V and 5 bases from J, leaving 16 bases between. The V gene's germline CDR1 is LNHDA and CDR2 SQIVND (reference sequence). The CDR3 is 13 residues long. Written as DNA, the CDR3 is TGTGCCAGTCCCAGGACACCCCCCCACGAGCAGTACTTC. The encoded protein is CASPRTPPHEQYF.

The chain joins TRBV27 to TRBJ2-1; D remains unclear. V lost 8 bases and J lost 7, with 15 bases in between. The CDR3 length is 13 residues. Germline V lookup: CDR1 MNHEY, CDR2 SMNVEV (reference sequence). CDR3 sequence (DNA): TGTGCCAGCGTCCCGGATGGACGGAATGAGCAGTTCTTC. Translated: CASVPDGRNEQFF.

This clone turned up a few times. The chain uses TRBV10-3 and TRBJ2-7; 9 positions agree with TRBD1. V gave up 8 bases and J gave up 5 bases; unmatched junction bases: 13. Germline CDR1 reads ENHRY; CDR2 reads SYGVKD. The CDR3 is 15 amino acids. This CDR3 is CAILVTEQGAHEQYF. Here the CDR3 DNA reads TGTGCCATCCTTGTTACCGAACAGGGGGCGCACGAGCAGTACTTC.

On this clone itself: The junction differs from germline at one of its ends, possibly a read error. The rearrangement joins TRBV28 to TRBJ2-7; tentative D call: TRBD2 (7 bases). The CDR3 is 13 amino acids. In germline, CDR1 is MDHEN, CDR2 SYDVKM. DNA of the CDR3: TGTGCCAGCAGTTTAGTCTGGGGGCGGGAGCGGTACTTC. It translates to CASSLVWGRERYF.

A single count supports this clone. The chain combines TRBV15 with TRBJ1-4; 7 nucleotides line up with TRBD1. Trimming at V came to 2 bases and at J to 4 bases, leaving 4 bases not matched to a gene. Germline V gene sequence: CDR1 LNHNV, CDR2 YYDKDF (reference sequence). The CDR3 spans 15 residues. For the CDR3, the DNA is TGTGCCACCAGCAGAACACAGGGGTATAATGAAAAACTGTTTTTT. Translated, it gives CATSRTQGYNEKLFF.

The V gene is TRBV13, the J gene TRBJ2-1, with a tentative D call TRBD2 (7 bases). Trimming removed 4 bases from V and 2 bases from J, with 12 bases in between. The CDR3 runs to 15 residues. The germline V gene encodes CDR1 PRHDT and CDR2 FYEKMQ (reference sequence). CDR3 in amino acids: CASSWERDTYNEQFF. The CDR3, as DNA: TGTGCCAGCAGCTGGGAGCGGGACACCTACAATGAGCAGTTCTTC.

The chain couples TRBV6-5 to TRBJ2-7; 8 bases fit TRBD2. CDR3 length equals 16 residues. The germline CDR1 and CDR2 sequences are MNHEY and SVGAGI. V shed 2 bases and J 1 base; nucleotides not matched to a gene: 7. The chain's CDR3 is CASSYDKRELSYEQYF. The CDR3, as DNA: TGTGCCAGCAGTTACGACAAGCGGGAGTTGTCCTACGAGCAGTACTTC.

This chain uses TRBV2 with TRBJ2-7; D gene unclear. This CDR3 is built from 12 residues. Germline-derived CDR1 and CDR2 are SNHLY and FYNNEI. V lost 7 bases and J lost 1, with 8 bases in between. This chain's CDR3 is CASTGSSYEQYF. DNA for the CDR3: TGTGCCAGCACAGGATCATCCTACGAGCAGTACTTC. The full variable domain, with the rest looked up from reference TRBV2 and TRBJ2-7, is EPEVTQTPSHQVTQMGQEVILRCVPISNHLYFYWYRQILGQKVEFLVSFYNNEISEKSEIFDDQFSVERPDGSNFTLKIRSTKLEDSAMYFCASTGSSYEQYFGPGTRLTVT.

The chain employs TRBV9 and TRBJ2-7; 7 nucleotides line up with TRBD2. This CDR3 region has 15 residues. Germline V gene data show CDR1 as SGDLS and CDR2 as YYNGEE. V lost 0 bases to trimming and J lost 2 bases; unmatched junction nucleotides: 5. CDR3 sequence reads: CASSVVPGTTYEQYF. The CDR3, as DNA: TGTGCCAGCAGCGTAGTCCCCGGGACTACCTACGAGCAGTACTTC.

This chain uses TRBV7-9 with TRBJ2-1, with TRBD2 identical over 13 bases. This CDR3 is 18 amino acids long. J lost 5 bases, V lost 2 bases, and 9 bases had no gene match. From germline, CDR1 is SEHNR and CDR2 FQNEAQ (reference sequence). CDR3 in DNA: TGTGCCAGCAGCTTACATACTAGCGGGAGGGTCGTCGACAATGAGCAGTTCTTC. It translates to CASSLHTSGRVVDNEQFF.

J is TRBJ2-2 and V is TRBV6-1; D call uncertain. Looked up from germline, CDR1 is MNHNS and CDR2 is SASEGT. The CDR3 runs to 12 residues. Trimming left V 5 bases short and J 6 bases short, with 7 bases between. The CDR3 coding sequence is TGTGCCAGCAGTAGCTTAGCCGGGGAGCTGTTTTTT. The encoded protein is CASSSLAGELFF.

V gene TRBV13 combines with J gene TRBJ1-1, with a possible D match to TRBD1 (5 bases). Germline CDR1 is PRHDT and CDR2 is FYEKMQ (reference sequence). The ends were cut back, 5 bases at V and 6 bases at J, with 10 bases in the middle. CDR3 size: 12 residues. CDR3 bases: TGTGCCAGCAGCGCCGGGGGGTCTGAAGCTTTCTTT. Translated, it gives CASSAGGSEAFF.

The CDR3 DNA sequence: TGTGCCAGCAGCTTCCCCACAATACGGACGACCAGCACAGATACGCAGTATTTT. Amino acid sequence: CASSFPTIRTTSTDTQYF. The V call is TRBV5-5, the J call TRBJ2-3; unclear D gene. Trimming stripped 2 bases from V and 0 bases from J, with 19 bases between. This CDR3 contains 18 residues. The germline V gene has CDR1 SGHKS and CDR2 YYEKEE (reference sequence). Drawing the rest from reference TRBV5-5 and TRBJ2-3, the complete variable domain is DAGVTQSPTHLIKTRGQQVTLRCSPISGHKSVSWYQQVLGQGPQFIFQYYEKEERGRGNFPDRFSARQFPNYSSELNVNALLLGDSALYLCASSFPTIRTTSTDTQYFGPGTRLTVL.

This clone has only one observation. This chain uses TRBV9 with TRBJ1-2; 7 bases agree with TRBD1. J lost 5 bases, V lost 8 bases, and 15 bases had no gene match. The CDR3 runs to 15 residues. Germline loops: CDR1 SGDLS, CDR2 YYNGEE. Here the CDR3 reads CASSPRQGTFYGYTF. Written as DNA, the CDR3 is TGTGCCAGTTCCCCCCGACAGGGAACTTTTTATGGCTACACCTTC. The full variable domain, completed using reference TRBV9 and TRBJ1-2, is DSGVTQTPKHLITATGQRVTLRCSPRSGDLSVYWYQQSLDQGLQFLIQYYNGEERAKGNILERFSAQQFPDLHSELNLSSLELGDSALYFCASSPRQGTFYGYTFGSGTRLTVV.

The V call is TRBV14, the J call TRBJ2-1; perhaps D is TRBD1 or TRBD2 (6 bases each). Germline loops: CDR1 SGHDN, CDR2 FVKESK. The CDR3 is made up of 15 amino acids. V was clipped by 2 bases and J by 9 bases, with 17 bases between them. CDR3: CASSQYLGGYVEQFF. For the CDR3, the DNA is TGTGCCAGCAGCCAATACCTGGGGGGCTATGTTGAGCAGTTCTTC.

The chain employs TRBV20-1 and TRBJ2-3; D remains ambiguous. This CDR3 spans 11 amino acids. With 6 bases removed from V and 5 bases from J, the gap between germline ends came to 9 bases. Germline-derived CDR1 and CDR2 are DFQATT and SNEGSKA (reference sequence). As DNA, the CDR3 is TGCAGTGCAAAATCGGTAGATACGCAGTATTTT. Translation: CSAKSVDTQYF.

V usage is TRBV29-1 and J usage is TRBJ1-2; D is perhaps TRBD1 (5 bases). The V end lost 8 bases, the J end lost 9 bases, and 22 bases lay between the germline ends. The CDR3 consists of 13 residues. CDR1 SQVTM and CDR2 ANQGSEA come from the germline V gene. CDR3 protein: CSSELRDVNSYTF. As DNA, the CDR3 is TGCAGCTCCGAACTCCGGGACGTTAATAGCTACACCTTC.

The rearrangement joins TRBV28 to TRBJ2-3; D is ambiguous. The CDR3 has 14 amino acids. Germline CDR1 MDHEN, CDR2 SYDVKM. The V and J ends lost 6 bases and 3 bases respectively, with 13 bases between them. The CDR3 here is CASSSYLGTDTQYF. CDR3 DNA sequence: TGTGCCAGCAGCTCGTACCTAGGAACAGATACGCAGTATTTT.

This clone was found once. The V call is TRBV29-1, the J call TRBJ2-2; possibly TRBD2 for D (6 bases). CDR3 length: 13 residues. V gave up 3 bases and J gave up 6 bases, with 11 bases separating them. Germline V CDR1 and CDR2: SQVTM, ANQGSEA. Here the CDR3 reads CSVEREGSGELFF. CDR3 in DNA: TGCAGCGTTGAGCGGGAAGGGTCCGGGGAGCTGTTTTTT.

This clone showed up just once. The V and J genes are TRBV7-9 and TRBJ2-5, with D possibly being TRBD2 (5 bases). V lost 5 bases to trimming and J lost 4 bases, with 14 bases between them. Germline-derived CDR1 and CDR2 are SEHNR and FQNEAQ (reference sequence). The CDR3 runs 14 residues. The CDR3 DNA reads TGTGCCAGCAGCCCCTCTCCCGGGGTAGAGACCCAGTACTTC. It is translated as CASSPSPGVETQYF. The full variable domain, rest sourced from reference TRBV7-9 and TRBJ2-5, is DTGVSQNPRHKITKRGQNVTFRCDPISEHNRLYWYRQTLGQGPEFLTYFQNEAQLEKSRLLSDRFSAERPKGSFSTLEIQRTEQGDSAMYLCASSPSPGVETQYFGPGTRLLVL.

This rearrangement joins TRBV21-1 to TRBJ1-5. TRBV21-1 is an annotated pseudogene. This CDR3 is 14 amino acids long. CDR3 sequence: CASSKAPYPQPQHF. The CDR3 region has the DNA TGTGCCAGCAGCAAAGCGCCGTATCCTCAGCCCCAGCATTTT.

This clone was seen a single time. This rearrangement joins TRBV11-3 to TRBJ1-1, with D tentatively TRBD1 (5 bases). Germline assignment: CDR1 SGHNT and CDR2 YENEEA. V lost 4 bases, J lost 3 bases, and 9 bases lay in between. The CDR3 covers 13 residues. CDR3 protein: CASSSDNYTEAFF. The CDR3 DNA reads as TGTGCCAGCAGCTCGGACAATTACACTGAAGCTTTCTTT. The whole variable domain, remainder taken from reference TRBV11-3 and TRBJ1-1, is EAGVVQSPRYKIIEKKQPVAFWCNPISGHNTLYWYLQNLGQGPELLIRYENEEAVDDSQLPKDRFSAERLKGVDSTLKIQPAELGDSAVYLCASSSDNYTEAFFGQGTRLTVV.

This sequence joins TRBV14 and TRBJ2-5; D is undetermined. Per germline, CDR1 SGHDN and CDR2 FVKESK. The V gene lost 2 bases and the J gene lost 2 bases, with 9 bases spanning the gap. This CDR3 is built from 14 residues. The CDR3 region has the DNA TGTGCCAGCAGCCAATGGAAGTCGCAAGAGACCCAGTACTTC. It encodes CASSQWKSQETQYF.

The chain is built from TRBV4-1 and TRBJ2-5; 7 bases agree with TRBD2. V lost 1 base to trimming and J lost 4 bases; unmatched junction nucleotides: 3. The V gene's germline CDR1 is MGHRA and CDR2 YSYEKL. The CDR3 runs to 14 residues. CDR3 DNA sequence: TGCGCCAGCAGCCAAGTGTCTAGCGGAGAGACCCAGTACTTC. This sequence encodes CASSQVSSGETQYF.